Listed below are T cell receptor beta chains from one sample, sequenced in a study of glioma-infiltrating T cells after dendritic cell vaccination. The method was immunoSEQ multiplex PCR; TCRdb's version includes in-frame clones alone and lacks a portion of them. The table includes roughly 100,000 clones, around 91% detected once. This sample comprised blood, obtained after dendritic cell vaccination. These receptors were obtained from a human donor with glioblastoma. Both conserved end residues are part of each CDR3.

V	J	CDR3
TRBV27	TRBJ1-4	CASSSPTLTGVDEKLFF
TRBV28	TRBJ1-1	CASSLETVNTEAFF
TRBV25-1	TRBJ1-4	CASSWTGGGNEKLFF
TRBV7-3	TRBJ2-5	CASSTDRGGTQYF
TRBV5-5	TRBJ1-5	CASSLGGGSQPQHF
TRBV7-9	TRBJ2-2	CASSPGGSNTGELFF
TRBV5-4	TRBJ2-2	CASSRRLAGNTGELFF
TRBV5-1	TRBJ2-7	CASSLGAGPYEQYF
TRBV9	TRBJ1-1	CASSDRETSTEAFF
TRBV5-5	TRBJ2-5	CASSLRTSGQETQYF
TRBV7-3	TRBJ1-5	CASSLSTGHPQHF
TRBV10-3	TRBJ1-2	CAISESERRADGYTF
TRBV7-9	TRBJ2-3	CASSLAIFQGITDTQYF
TRBV5-6	TRBJ1-1	CASSFYTGATEAFF
TRBV6-1	TRBJ1-6	CASGETGVSPLHF
TRBV5-1	TRBJ2-2	CASSGGDTGELFF
TRBV5-1	TRBJ2-1	CASSFGQRYNEQFF
TRBV28	TRBJ2-5	CASSARDRETQYF
TRBV2	TRBJ2-5	CASERAGGPGETQYF
TRBV4-2	TRBJ1-2	CASSQDEKRGLYGYTF
TRBV27	TRBJ2-1	CASSLVDRGNEQFF
TRBV10-3	TRBJ1-6	CAISTGRDSPLHF
TRBV2	TRBJ1-6	CASRLQVSYNSPLHF
TRBV18	TRBJ2-5	CASSRSRGETQYF
TRBV7-9	TRBJ2-6	CASIAWGRGAGANVLTF
TRBV27	TRBJ1-4	CASSLAGAYEKLFF
TRBV25-1	TRBJ2-3	CASSEGRGETDTQYF
TRBV29-1	TRBJ2-7	CSVEAAGTGYEQYF
TRBV19	TRBJ1-4	CASEGVQSEKLFF
TRBV2	TRBJ2-2	CASSEASRGGGELFF
TRBV4-1	TRBJ2-7	CASSPGGGASPLEQYF
TRBV5-1	TRBJ1-1	CATKGTLNTEAFF
TRBV11-2	TRBJ2-5	CASTPGDGNQETQYF
TRBV5-1	TRBJ1-1	CASSLEMTGGTEAFF
TRBV9	TRBJ2-7	CASSAGLAGGEQYF
TRBV6-6	TRBJ2-7	CASSYAPGQEASKQYF
TRBV5-1	TRBJ2-6	CASSVTGQVGSGANVLTF
TRBV9	TRBJ2-7	CASSVSGSGEQYF
TRBV6-6	TRBJ2-7	CASSRTRTGSNEQYF
TRBV27	TRBJ2-7	CASSVGPNRGQEQYF
TRBV5-4	TRBJ1-6	CASGLQGEDSPLHF